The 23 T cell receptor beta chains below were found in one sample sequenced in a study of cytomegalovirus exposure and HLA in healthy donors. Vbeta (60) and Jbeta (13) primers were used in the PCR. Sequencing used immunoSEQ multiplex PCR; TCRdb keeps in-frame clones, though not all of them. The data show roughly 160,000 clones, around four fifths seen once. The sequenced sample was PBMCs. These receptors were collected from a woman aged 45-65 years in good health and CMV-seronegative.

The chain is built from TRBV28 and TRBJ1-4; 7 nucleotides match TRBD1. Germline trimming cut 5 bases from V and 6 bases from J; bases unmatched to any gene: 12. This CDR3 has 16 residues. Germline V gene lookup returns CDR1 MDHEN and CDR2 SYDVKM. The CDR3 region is CASSTRFEGADEKLFF. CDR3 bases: TGTGCCAGCAGTACTCGATTTGAGGGGGCTGATGAAAAACTGTTTTTT.

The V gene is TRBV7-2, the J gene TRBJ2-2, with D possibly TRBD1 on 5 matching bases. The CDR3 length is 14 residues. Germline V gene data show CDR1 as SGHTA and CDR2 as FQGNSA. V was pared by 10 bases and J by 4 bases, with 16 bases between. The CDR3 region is CAITKGRTTGELFF. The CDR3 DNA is TGTGCCATTACAAAGGGGCGAACCACCGGGGAGCTGTTTTTT.

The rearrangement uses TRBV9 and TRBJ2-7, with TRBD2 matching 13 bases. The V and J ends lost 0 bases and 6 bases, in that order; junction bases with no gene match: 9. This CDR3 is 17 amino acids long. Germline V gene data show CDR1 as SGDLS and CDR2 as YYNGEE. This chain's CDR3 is CASSVGPVGTSGTEQYF. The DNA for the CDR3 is TGTGCCAGCAGCGTAGGTCCCGTAGGGACTAGCGGGACCGAGCAGTACTTC.

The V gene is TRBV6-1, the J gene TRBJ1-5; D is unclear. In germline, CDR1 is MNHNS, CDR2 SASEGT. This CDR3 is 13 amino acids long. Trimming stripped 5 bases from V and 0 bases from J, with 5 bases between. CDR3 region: CASSWASNQPQHF. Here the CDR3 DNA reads TGTGCCAGCAGTTGGGCTAGCAATCAGCCCCAGCATTTT.

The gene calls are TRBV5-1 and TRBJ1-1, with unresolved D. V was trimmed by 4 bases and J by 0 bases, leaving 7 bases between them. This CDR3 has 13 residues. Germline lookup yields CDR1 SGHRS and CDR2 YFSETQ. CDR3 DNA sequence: TGCGCCAGCAGCGGCAGTCTGAACACTGAAGCTTTCTTT. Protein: CASSGSLNTEAFF.

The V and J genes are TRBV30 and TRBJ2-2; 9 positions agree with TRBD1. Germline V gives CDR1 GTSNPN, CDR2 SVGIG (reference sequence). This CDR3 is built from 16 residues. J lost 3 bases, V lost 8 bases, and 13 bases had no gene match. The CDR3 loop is CALQGQGYRDTGELFF. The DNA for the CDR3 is TGTGCCCTCCAAGGACAGGGGTATAGGGACACCGGGGAGCTGTTTTTT.

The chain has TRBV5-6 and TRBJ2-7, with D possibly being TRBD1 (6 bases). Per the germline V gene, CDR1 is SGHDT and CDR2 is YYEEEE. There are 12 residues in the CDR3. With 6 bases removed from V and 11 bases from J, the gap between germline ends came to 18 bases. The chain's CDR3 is CASTPGLGAEYF. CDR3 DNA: TGTGCCAGCACCCCGGGGTTGGGGGCGGAGTACTTC. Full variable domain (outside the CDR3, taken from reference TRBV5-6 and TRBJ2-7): DAGVTQSPTHLIKTRGQQVTLRCSPKSGHDTVSWYQQALGQGPQFIFQYYEEEERQRGNFPDRFSGHQFPNYSSELNVNALLLGDSALYLCASTPGLGAEYFGPGTRLTVT.

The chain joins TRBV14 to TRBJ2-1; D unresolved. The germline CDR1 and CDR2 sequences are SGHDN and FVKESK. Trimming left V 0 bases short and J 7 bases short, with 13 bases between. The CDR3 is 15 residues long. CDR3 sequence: CASSQDLLGQNEQFF. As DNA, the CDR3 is TGTGCCAGCAGCCAAGATCTACTGGGCCAAAATGAGCAGTTCTTC.

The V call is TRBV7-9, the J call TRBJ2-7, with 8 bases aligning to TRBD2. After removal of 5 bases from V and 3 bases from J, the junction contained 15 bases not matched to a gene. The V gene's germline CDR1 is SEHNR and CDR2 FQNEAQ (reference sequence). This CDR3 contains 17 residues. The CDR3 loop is CASSIGIGGDQLYEQYF. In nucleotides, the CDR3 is TGTGCCAGCAGCATTGGGATCGGGGGGGATCAACTCTACGAGCAGTACTTC.

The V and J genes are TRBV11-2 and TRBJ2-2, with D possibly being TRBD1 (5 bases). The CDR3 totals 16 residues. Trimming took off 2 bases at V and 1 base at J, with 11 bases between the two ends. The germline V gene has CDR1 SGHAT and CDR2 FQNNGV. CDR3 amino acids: CASSLQRGLNTGELFF. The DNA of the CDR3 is TGTGCCAGCAGCTTACAAAGGGGCCTGAACACCGGGGAGCTGTTTTTT. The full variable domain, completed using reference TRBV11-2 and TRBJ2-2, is EAGVAQSPRYKIIEKRQSVAFWCNPISGHATLYWYQQILGQGPKLLIQFQNNGVVDDSQLPKDRFSAERLKGVDSTLKIQPAKLEDSAVYLCASSLQRGLNTGELFFGEGSRLTVL.

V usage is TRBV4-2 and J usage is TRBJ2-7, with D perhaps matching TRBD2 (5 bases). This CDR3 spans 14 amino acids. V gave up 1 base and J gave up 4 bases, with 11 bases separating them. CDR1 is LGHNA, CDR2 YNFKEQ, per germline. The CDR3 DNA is TGTGCCAGCAGCCAAGGGGCTAGCAGTTACGAGCAGTACTTC. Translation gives CASSQGASSYEQYF.

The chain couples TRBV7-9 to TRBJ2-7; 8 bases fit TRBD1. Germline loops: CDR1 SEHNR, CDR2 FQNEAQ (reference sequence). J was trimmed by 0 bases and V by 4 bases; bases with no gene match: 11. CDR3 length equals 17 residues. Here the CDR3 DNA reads TGTGCCAGCAGCTCCTCCCGGGACAGGTCCTTCTCCTACGAGCAGTACTTC. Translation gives CASSSSRDRSFSYEQYF.

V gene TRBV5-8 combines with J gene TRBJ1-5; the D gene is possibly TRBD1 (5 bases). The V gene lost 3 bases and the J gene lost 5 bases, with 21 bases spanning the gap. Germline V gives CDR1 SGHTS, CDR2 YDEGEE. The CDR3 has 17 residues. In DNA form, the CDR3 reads TGTGCCAGCAGCTCATACGTATCGACAGAGCTTTATCAGCCCCAGCATTTT. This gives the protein CASSSYVSTELYQPQHF.

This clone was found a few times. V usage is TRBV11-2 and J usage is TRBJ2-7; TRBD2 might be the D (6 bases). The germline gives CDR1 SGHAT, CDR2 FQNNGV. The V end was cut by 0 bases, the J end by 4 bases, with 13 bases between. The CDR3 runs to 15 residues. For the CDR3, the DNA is TGTGCCAGCAGCTTAGAACTTAGCGGTGCATACGAGCAGTACTTC. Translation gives CASSLELSGAYEQYF.

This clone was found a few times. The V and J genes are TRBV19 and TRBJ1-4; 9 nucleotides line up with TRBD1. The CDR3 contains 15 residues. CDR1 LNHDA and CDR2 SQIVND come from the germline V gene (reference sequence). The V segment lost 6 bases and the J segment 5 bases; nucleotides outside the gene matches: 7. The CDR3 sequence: CASSNSGTGNEKLFF. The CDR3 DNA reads TGTGCCAGTAGCAATTCCGGGACAGGGAATGAAAAACTGTTTTTT.

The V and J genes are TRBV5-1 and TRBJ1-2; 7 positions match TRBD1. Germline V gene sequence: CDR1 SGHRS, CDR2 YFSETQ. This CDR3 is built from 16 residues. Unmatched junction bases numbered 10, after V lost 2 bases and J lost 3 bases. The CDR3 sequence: CASSLSPGTEYYGYTF. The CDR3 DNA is TGCGCCAGCAGCTTATCCCCCGGGACAGAGTACTATGGCTACACCTTC.

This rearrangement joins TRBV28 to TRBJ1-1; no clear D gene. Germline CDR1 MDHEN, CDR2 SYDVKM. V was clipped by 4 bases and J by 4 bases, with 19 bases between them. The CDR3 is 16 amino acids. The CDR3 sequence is CASSYPVGTVGTEAFF. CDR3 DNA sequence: TGTGCCAGCAGTTACCCCGTTGGTACGGTTGGCACTGAAGCTTTCTTT.

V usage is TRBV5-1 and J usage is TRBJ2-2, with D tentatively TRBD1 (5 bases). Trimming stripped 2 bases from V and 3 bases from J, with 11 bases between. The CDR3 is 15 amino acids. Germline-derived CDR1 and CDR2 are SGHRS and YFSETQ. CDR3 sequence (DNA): TGCGCCAGCAGCTTATTCAGGGCGGACACCGGGGAGCTGTTTTTT. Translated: CASSLFRADTGELFF.

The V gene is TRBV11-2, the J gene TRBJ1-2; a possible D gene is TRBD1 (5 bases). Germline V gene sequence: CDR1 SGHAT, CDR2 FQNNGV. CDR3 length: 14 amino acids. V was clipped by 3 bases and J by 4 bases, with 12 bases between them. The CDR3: CASSFAGGSYGYTF. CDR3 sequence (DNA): TGTGCCAGCAGCTTCGCGGGGGGGAGCTATGGCTACACCTTC.

This CDR3 reads CASSSGPGSGGYGYTF. The CDR3 DNA follows: TGTGCCAGCAGCTCCGGCCCCGGATCCGGCGGCTATGGCTACACCTTC. The chain uses TRBV7-3 and TRBJ1-2; no clear D gene. This CDR3 region has 16 residues. Trimming shortened V by 4 bases and J by 4 bases, and 19 bases separated the two germline ends. In germline, CDR1 is SGHTA, CDR2 FQGTGA.

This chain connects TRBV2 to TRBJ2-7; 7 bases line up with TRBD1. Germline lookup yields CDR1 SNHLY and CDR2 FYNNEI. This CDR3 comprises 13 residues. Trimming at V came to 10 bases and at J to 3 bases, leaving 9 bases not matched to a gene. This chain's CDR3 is CATKTGYDYEQYF. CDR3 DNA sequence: TGTGCCACCAAGACAGGGTATGACTACGAGCAGTACTTC.

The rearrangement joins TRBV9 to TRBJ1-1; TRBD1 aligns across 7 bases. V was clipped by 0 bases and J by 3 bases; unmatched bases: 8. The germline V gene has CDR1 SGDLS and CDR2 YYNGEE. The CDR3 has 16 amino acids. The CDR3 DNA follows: TGTGCCAGCAGCGTAGTATCAGGGGGTAGCGACACTGAAGCTTTCTTT. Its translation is CASSVVSGGSDTEAFF.

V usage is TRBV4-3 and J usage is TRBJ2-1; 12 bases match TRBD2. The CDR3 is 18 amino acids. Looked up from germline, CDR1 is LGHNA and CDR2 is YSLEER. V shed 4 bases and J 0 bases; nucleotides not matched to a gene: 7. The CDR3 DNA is TGCGCCAGCAGCCCGCGGGCTAGCGGGGGGGGCTCCTACAATGAGCAGTTCTTC. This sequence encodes CASSPRASGGGSYNEQFF.